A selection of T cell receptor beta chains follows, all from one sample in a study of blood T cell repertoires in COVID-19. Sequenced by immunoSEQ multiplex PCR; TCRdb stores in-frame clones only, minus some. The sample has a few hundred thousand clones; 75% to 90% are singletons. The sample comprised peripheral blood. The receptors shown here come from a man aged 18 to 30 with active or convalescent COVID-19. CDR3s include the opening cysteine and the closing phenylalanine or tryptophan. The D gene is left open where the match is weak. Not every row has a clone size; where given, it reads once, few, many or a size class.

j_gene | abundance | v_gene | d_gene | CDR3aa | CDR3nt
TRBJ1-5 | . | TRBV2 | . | CASIRGIHQPQHF | TGTGCCAGCATCCGAGGAATCCATCAGCCCCAGCATTTT
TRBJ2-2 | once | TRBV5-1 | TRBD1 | CASRRDSLTGELFF | TGCGCCAGCCGCCGGGACAGTCTTACAGGGGAGCTGTTTTTT
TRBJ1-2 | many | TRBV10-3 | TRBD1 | CAISESTGEGYGYTF | TGTGCCATCAGTGAGTCGACAGGGGAGGGCTATGGCTACACCTTC
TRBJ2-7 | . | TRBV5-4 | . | CASSSSYEQYF | TGTGCCAGCAGCTCCTCTTACGAGCAGTACTTC
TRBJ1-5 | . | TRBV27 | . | CASSQGDSNQPQHF | TGTGCCAGCAGCCAAGGAGATAGCAATCAGCCCCAGCATTTT
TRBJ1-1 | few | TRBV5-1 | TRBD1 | CASSSTGVGTEAFF | TGCGCCAGCAGCTCGACAGGGGTAGGCACTGAAGCTTTCTTT
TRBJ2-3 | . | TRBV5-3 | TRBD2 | CARSPGTSGNFTDTQYF | TGTGCCAGAAGCCCCGGGACTAGCGGGAATTTTACAGATACGCAGTATTTT
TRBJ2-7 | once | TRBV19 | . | CASSIPTGSPSYEQYF | TGTGCCAGTAGTATTCCCACAGGGTCTCCCTCCTACGAGCAGTACTTC
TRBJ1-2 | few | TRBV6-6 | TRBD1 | CASSRRQGAITSSGYTF | TGTGCCAGCAGTCGGCGACAGGGGGCGATTACTAGCAGCGGCTACACCTTC
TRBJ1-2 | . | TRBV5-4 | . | CASSLYSSGYTF | TGTGCCAGCAGCCTATATAGTAGCGGCTACACCTTC
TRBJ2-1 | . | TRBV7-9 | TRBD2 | CASVDGLAGPRTNEQFF | TGTGCCAGCGTCGACGGACTAGCGGGACCACGGACCAATGAGCAGTTCTTC
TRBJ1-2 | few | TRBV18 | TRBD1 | CASSQNRDRIGYTF | TGTGCCAGCTCACAGAACCGGGACAGGATCGGCTACACCTTC
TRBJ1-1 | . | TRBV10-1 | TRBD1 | CASSGQGNTEAFF | TGCGCCAGCAGCGGACAGGGTAACACTGAAGCTTTCTTT
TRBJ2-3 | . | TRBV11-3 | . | CASSLATELLTDTQYF | TGTGCCAGCAGCTTAGCGACAGAATTATTGACAGATACGCAGTATTTT
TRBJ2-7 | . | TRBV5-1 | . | CASSRAGIHSYEQYF | TGCGCCAGCAGCCGGGCCGGGATTCACTCCTACGAGCAGTACTTC
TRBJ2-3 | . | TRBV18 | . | CASSPPGGRTDTQYF | TGTGCCAGCTCACCACCGGGGGGTCGCACAGATACGCAGTATTTT
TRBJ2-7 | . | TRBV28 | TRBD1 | CASSLGTAYEQYF | TGTGCCAGCAGTTTGGGGACAGCCTACGAGCAGTACTTC
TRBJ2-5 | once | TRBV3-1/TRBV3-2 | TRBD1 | CASSHYQTGVVETQYF | TGTGCCAGCAGCCATTACCAGACAGGGGTGGTGGAGACCCAGTACTTC
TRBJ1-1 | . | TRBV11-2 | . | CASSLSGTNTEAFF | TGTGCCAGCAGCCTCTCTGGCACGAACACTGAAGCTTTCTTT
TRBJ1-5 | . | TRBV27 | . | CASSLGGDQPQHF | TGTGCCAGCAGTTTAGGGGGGGACCAGCCCCAGCATTTT
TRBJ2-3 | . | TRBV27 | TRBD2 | CASSFRLAGNPTSTDTQYF | TGTGCCAGCAGTTTTAGGCTAGCGGGAAACCCCACTAGCACAGATACGCAGTATTTT
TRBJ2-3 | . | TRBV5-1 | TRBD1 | CASSLAGTGYDTQYF | TGCGCCAGCAGCTTGGCTGGGACAGGGTATGATACGCAGTATTTT
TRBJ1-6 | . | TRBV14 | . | CASSQGPLSPLHF | TGTGCCAGCAGCCAGGGCCCTCTGTCTCCCCTCCACTTT
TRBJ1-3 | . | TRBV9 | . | CASSVGLQGSGNTIYF | TGTGCCAGCAGCGTAGGCCTACAGGGCTCTGGAAACACCATATATTTT
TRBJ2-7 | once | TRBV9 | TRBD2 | CASSPAAGGPYEQYF | TGTGCCAGCAGCCCCGCAGCGGGAGGGCCCTACGAGCAGTACTTC
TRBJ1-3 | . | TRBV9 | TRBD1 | CASSVDPLDRAFSGNTIYF | TGTGCCAGCAGCGTAGACCCTTTGGACAGGGCCTTCTCTGGAAACACCATATATTTT
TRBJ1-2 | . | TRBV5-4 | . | CASSWGEANYGYTF | TGTGCCAGCAGCTGGGGGGAAGCTAACTATGGCTACACCTTC
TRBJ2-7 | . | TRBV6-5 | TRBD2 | CASSLPGGPPNEQYF | TGTGCCAGCAGTTTGCCGGGGGGGCCTCCCAACGAGCAGTACTTC
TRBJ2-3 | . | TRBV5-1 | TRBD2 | CASSSVGRSADTQYF | TGCGCCAGCAGCTCTGTCGGGAGGTCAGCAGATACGCAGTATTTT
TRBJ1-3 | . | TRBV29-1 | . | CSVWAGDDTIYF | TGCAGCGTTTGGGCAGGCGATGACACCATATATTTT
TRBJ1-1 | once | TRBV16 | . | CASSKQASYTEAFF | TGTGCCAGCAGCAAACAGGCCTCTTACACTGAAGCTTTCTTT
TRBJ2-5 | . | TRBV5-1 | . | CASSYRGGRQETQYF | TGCGCCAGCAGTTACAGGGGAGGTAGACAAGAGACCCAGTACTTC
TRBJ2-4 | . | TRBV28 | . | CASSSQPGGLQYF | TGTGCCAGCAGTTCACAACCCGGGGGGCTACAGTACTTC
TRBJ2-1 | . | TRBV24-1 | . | CATSDTTYNEQFF | TGTGCCACCAGTGATACGACTTACAATGAGCAGTTCTTC
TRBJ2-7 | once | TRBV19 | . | CASSIQGKTYEQYF | TGTGCCAGTAGTATTCAGGGGAAGACGTACGAGCAGTACTTC
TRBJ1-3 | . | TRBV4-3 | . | CASSQEGPGEGGNTIYF | TGCGCCAGCAGCCAAGAAGGTCCGGGAGAAGGTGGAAACACCATATATTTT
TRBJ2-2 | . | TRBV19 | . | CASSRKSGGKTGELFF | TGTGCCAGTAGTAGGAAGTCAGGGGGGAAAACCGGGGAGCTGTTTTTT
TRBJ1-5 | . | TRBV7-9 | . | CASSLSDSNQPQHF | TGTGCCAGCAGCTTGAGTGATAGCAATCAGCCCCAGCATTTT
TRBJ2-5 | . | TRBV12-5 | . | CASAPPTIPGETQYF | TGTGCTAGTGCCCCCCCAACCATACCCGGTGAGACCCAGTACTTC
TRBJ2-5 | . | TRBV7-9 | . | CASSRGDSQETQYF | TGTGCCAGCAGTCGCGGGGACAGCCAAGAGACCCAGTACTTC
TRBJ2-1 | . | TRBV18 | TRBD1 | CASSPSGTGAYNEQFF | TGTGCCAGCTCACCGTCCGGGACAGGGGCCTACAATGAGCAGTTCTTC
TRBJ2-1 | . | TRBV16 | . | CASSHAGTHEQFF | TGTGCCAGCAGCCACGCGGGGACCCATGAGCAGTTCTTC
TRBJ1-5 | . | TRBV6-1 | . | CASRRASNQPQHF | TGTGCCAGCAGGCGGGCCTCTAATCAGCCCCAGCATTTT
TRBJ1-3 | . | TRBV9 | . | CASSGGGRPGNTIYF | TGTGCCAGCAGTGGCGGGGGCCGCCCTGGAAACACCATATATTTT
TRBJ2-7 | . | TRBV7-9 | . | CASSLAAGFPREQYF | TGTGCCAGCAGCTTGGCCGCAGGGTTTCCTCGCGAGCAGTACTTC
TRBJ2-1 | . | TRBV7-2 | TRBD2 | CASSMGLAGGYEQFF | TGTGCCAGCAGCATGGGACTAGCGGGGGGTTATGAGCAGTTCTTC